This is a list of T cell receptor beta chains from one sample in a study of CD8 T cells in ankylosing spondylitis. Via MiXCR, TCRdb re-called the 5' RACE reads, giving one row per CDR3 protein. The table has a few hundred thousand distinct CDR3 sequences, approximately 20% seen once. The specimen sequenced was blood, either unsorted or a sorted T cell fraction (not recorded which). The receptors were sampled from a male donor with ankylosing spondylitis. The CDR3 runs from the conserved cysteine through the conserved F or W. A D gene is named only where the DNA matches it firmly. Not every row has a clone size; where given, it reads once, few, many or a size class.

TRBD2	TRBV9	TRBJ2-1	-	TGTGCCAGCAGCGAAGCGGGAGGGATCCCACTCTTC	CASSEAGGIPLF
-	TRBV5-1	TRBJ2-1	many	TGCGCCAGCAGCTTCGGGGAGGGGGCGAGGAATGAGCAGTTCTTC	CASSFGEGARNEQFF
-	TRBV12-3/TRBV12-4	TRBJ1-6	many	TGTGCCAGCGGACGGTCGGGAATCTCACCCCTCCACTTT	CASGRSGISPLHF
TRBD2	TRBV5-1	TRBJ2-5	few	TGCGCCAGCAGCTTTAAACTAGCGGGAGGCCGAGGAGAGACCCAGTACTTC	CASSFKLAGGRGETQYF
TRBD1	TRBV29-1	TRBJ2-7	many	TGCAGCGTAAGGTTCGGGACAGGGAGCTCCTACGAGCAGTACTTC	CSVRFGTGSSYEQYF
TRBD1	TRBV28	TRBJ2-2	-	TGTGCCACTGCGGACGCAGGGGGTATTACCGGGGAGCTGTTTTTT	CATADAGGITGELFF
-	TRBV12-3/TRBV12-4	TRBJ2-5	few	TGTGCCAGCACCCGAGGCGGCTCGGGGACCCAGTACTTC	CASTRGGSGTQYF
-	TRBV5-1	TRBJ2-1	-	TGCGCCAGCAGCTTGGATCCCTCAATTGAGCAGTTCTTC	CASSLDPSIEQFF
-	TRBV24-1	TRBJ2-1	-	TGTGCCACCAGTGACCCTAAGGGAGTGGTTGAGTTCTTC	CATSDPKGVVEFF
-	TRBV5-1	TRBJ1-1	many	TGCGCCAGCAGCTTGTTGCAGGGCCCTAGGAACACTGAAGCTTTCTTT	CASSLLQGPRNTEAFF
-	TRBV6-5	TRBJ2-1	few	TGTGCCAGCAGTTACTCCACGGGGGTGGGAGCGGATGAGCAGTTCTTC	CASSYSTGVGADEQFF
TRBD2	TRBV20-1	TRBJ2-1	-	TGCAGTGCTAGACCAGGGACTAGCGGATTATACAATGAGCAGTTCTTC	CSARPGTSGLYNEQFF
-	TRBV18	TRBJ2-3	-	TGTGCCAGCTCACCAATAACCGACTCAAGCACAGATACGCAGTATTTT	CASSPITDSSTDTQYF
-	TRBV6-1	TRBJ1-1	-	TGTGCCACCACTAGGGCGTTGAACACTGAAGCTTTCTTT	CATTRALNTEAFF
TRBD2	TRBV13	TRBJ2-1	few	TGTGCCAGCAGCCCTACTTCTAGCGGCTCCTACAATGAGCAGTTCTTC	CASSPTSSGSYNEQFF
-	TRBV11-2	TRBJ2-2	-	TGTGCCAGCAGCTTCACTTCCAACACCGGGGAGCTGTTTTTT	CASSFTSNTGELFF
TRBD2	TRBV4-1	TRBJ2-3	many	TGCGCCAGCAGCCAAGTGACCGGGACTAGCGGGACGGTGCAGTATTTT	CASSQVTGTSGTVQYF
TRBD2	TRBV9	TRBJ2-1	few	TGTGCCAGCAGCGTAGCTACAGGGGTCAAAGCGGGAGGGTACAATGAGCAGTTCTTC	CASSVATGVKAGGYNEQFF
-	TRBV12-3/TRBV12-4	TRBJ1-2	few	TGTGCCAGCACCCCCCGGGGGCAGGACTATGGCTACACCTTC	CASTPRGQDYGYTF
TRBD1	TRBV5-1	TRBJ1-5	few	TGCGCCAGCAGCCTAGGGGTCCAGGGGGGGAATAGCAATCAGCCCCAGCATTTT	CASSLGVQGGNSNQPQHF
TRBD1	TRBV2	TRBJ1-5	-	TGTGCCAGCAACTACAGGGGGAATGAAAATCAGCCCCAGCATTTT	CASNYRGNENQPQHF
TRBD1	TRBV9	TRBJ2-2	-	TGTGCCAGCAGCTTCCTGGACAGGGCCGGGGAGCTGTTTTTT	CASSFLDRAGELFF
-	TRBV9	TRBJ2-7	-	TGTGCCAGCAGCGTAGCAGCAGGGTCTGCCTACGAGCAGTACTTC	CASSVAAGSAYEQYF
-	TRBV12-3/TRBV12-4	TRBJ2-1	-	TGTGCCAGCAGTTTAACGCGGCTAAATGAGCAGTTCTTC	CASSLTRLNEQFF
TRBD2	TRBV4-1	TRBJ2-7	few	TGCGCCAGCAGCCTATCCCCGTCTAGCGGCGGGTGGGAGCAGTACTTC	CASSLSPSSGGWEQYF
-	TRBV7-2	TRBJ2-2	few	TGTGCCAGCAGCTTAAATCCTTGGGGGTTCACCGGGGAGCTGTTTTTT	CASSLNPWGFTGELFF
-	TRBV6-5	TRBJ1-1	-	TGTGCCAGCAGTTACTCGGGTTCCGGGGCCACTGAAGCTTTCTTT	CASSYSGSGATEAFF
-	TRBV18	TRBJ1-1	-	TGTGCCAGCTCACCCTCTGGGACGCCAGGTGAAGCTTTCTTT	CASSPSGTPGEAFF
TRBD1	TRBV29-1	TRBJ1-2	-	TGCAGCGTCTCGGGACAGGGGACGAGAGGCTACACCTTC	CSVSGQGTRGYTF
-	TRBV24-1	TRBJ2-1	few	TGTGCCACCAGCCCTCTCCGGGATGGCTCCTACAATGAGCAGTTCTTC	CATSPLRDGSYNEQFF
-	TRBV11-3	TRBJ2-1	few	TGTGCCAGCAGCTCTGGGGGCGCCTACGCTACAAGGCAGTTCTTC	CASSSGGAYATRQFF
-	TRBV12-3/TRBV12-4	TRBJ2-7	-	TGTGCCAGCAGTCCCGAGGGGGTTGCCTACGAGCAGTACTTC	CASSPEGVAYEQYF
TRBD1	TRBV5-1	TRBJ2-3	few	TGCGCCAGCAGCTTCGACAGGGTGATTCCCGATACGCAGTATTTT	CASSFDRVIPDTQYF
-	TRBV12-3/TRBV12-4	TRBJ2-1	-	TGTGCCAGCACTACCCCCCACAATGAGCAGTTCTTC	CASTTPHNEQFF
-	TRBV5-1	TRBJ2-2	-	TGCGCCAGCAGCCCCGGGGACCTGGGAGGGGAGCTGTTTTTT	CASSPGDLGGELFF
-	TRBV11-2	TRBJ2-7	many	TGTGCCAGCAGCTCCAACGGACAGCCATCCTACGAGCAGTACTTC	CASSSNGQPSYEQYF
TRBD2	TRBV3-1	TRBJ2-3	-	TGTGCCAGCAGCCAAGAGGGTAGCGGGAGTACAGATACGCAGTATTTT	CASSQEGSGSTDTQYF
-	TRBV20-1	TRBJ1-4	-	TGCAGTGCTTCCTGGGGGGCAGTTAATGAAAAACTGTTTTTT	CSASWGAVNEKLFF
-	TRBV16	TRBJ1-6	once	TGTGCCAGCAGCCAATCTTCTGTAGGGGCTTCACCCCTCCACTTT	CASSQSSVGASPLHF
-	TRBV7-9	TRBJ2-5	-	TGTGCCAGCAGCGTTGCACAAGAGACCCAGTACTTC	CASSVAQETQYF